A selection of T cell receptor beta chains follows, all from one sample in a study of TIL therapy for anti-PD-1-resistant metastatic lung cancer. This table comes from immunoSEQ multiplex PCR, and its TCRdb copy is limited to in-frame clones, with some not included. Of 50,000 to 70,000 clones listed, about 81% are singletons. Sequenced material: blood, taken at baseline. The receptors come from a person aged 25-79 years with non-small cell lung cancer. CDR3s include the opening cysteine and the closing phenylalanine or tryptophan. A D gene is named only where the DNA matches it firmly. Size tells how often a clone was seen (once, few, many) or the class of an expanded clone, and some rows leave it out.

D gene	V gene	J gene	clone size	CDR3 DNA	CDR3 protein
TRBD1	TRBV6-2/TRBV6-3	TRBJ1-1	-	TGTGCCAGCAGTTACCCGGGGGTCGCCGGGACAGGAGCTTATGAAGCTTTCTTT	CASSYPGVAGTGAYEAFF
-	TRBV6-6	TRBJ2-4	-	TGTGCCAGCAGTTACTCTAGGGACATTCAGTACTTC	CASSYSRDIQYF
-	TRBV7-6	TRBJ2-7	-	TGTGCCAGCAGCTTAAGCCCTGGCTACGAGCAGTACTTC	CASSLSPGYEQYF
-	TRBV2	TRBJ1-1	few	TGTGCCAGCAGGGAACGTGAAGGGGACACTGAAGCTTTCTTT	CASREREGDTEAFF
TRBD1	TRBV7-8	TRBJ1-3	-	TGTGCCAGCAGCCGGCGGGGACAGAAGGCTGGAAACACCATATATTTT	CASSRRGQKAGNTIYF
-	TRBV7-2	TRBJ1-2	-	TGTGCCAGCAGCCCTTATGAGGGCTTGGGCTACACCTTC	CASSPYEGLGYTF
-	TRBV28	TRBJ2-1	-	TGTGCCAGCTCAAAAGGCCCCAATGAGCAGTTCTTC	CASSKGPNEQFF
-	TRBV12-3/TRBV12-4	TRBJ2-1	-	TGTGCCAGCAGCTCCGGACAGCCCAATGAGCAGTTCTTC	CASSSGQPNEQFF
TRBD1	TRBV5-6	TRBJ2-5	-	TGTGCCAGCAGCTTCTGGGACAGGGACCAAGAGACCCAGTACTTC	CASSFWDRDQETQYF
-	TRBV6-2/TRBV6-3	TRBJ1-6	few	TGTGCCAGCAGTTACCTGGGCCTTAATTCACCCCTCCACTTT	CASSYLGLNSPLHF
-	TRBV7-9	TRBJ1-2	-	TGTGCCAGCAGCTTAGGGGGGCGCGGCTATGGCTACACCTTC	CASSLGGRGYGYTF
-	TRBV3-1/TRBV3-2	TRBJ1-5	-	TGTGCCAGCAGCCTTACTACAGGGCCTTGGCAGCCCCAGCATTTT	CASSLTTGPWQPQHF
-	TRBV7-8	TRBJ2-7	-	TGTGCCAGCAGCCCCGACATACTCTACGAGCAGTACTTC	CASSPDILYEQYF
TRBD2	TRBV4-1	TRBJ2-7	-	TGCGCCAGCAGCCGGGGGACTAGCGGGCTCTACGAGCAGTACTTC	CASSRGTSGLYEQYF
-	TRBV30	TRBJ2-4	-	TGTGCCTGGAGTGGGGGCGGTCTAGCCAAAAACATTCAGTACTTC	CAWSGGGLAKNIQYF
-	TRBV11-2	TRBJ2-3	-	TGTGCCAGCAGCGCGACTTACTCCAGCACAGATACGCAGTATTTT	CASSATYSSTDTQYF
-	TRBV6-6	TRBJ1-5	few	TGTGCCAGCAGTTCACAAGAGCTTAGCAATCAGCCCCAGCATTTT	CASSSQELSNQPQHF
-	TRBV3-1/TRBV3-2	TRBJ1-2	-	TGTGCCAGCAGCCGCTCTGAGGGTGCAGGCTACACCTTC	CASSRSEGAGYTF
TRBD1	TRBV19	TRBJ2-6	-	TGTGCCAGCATGGACAGGCAGCTTCCTGGGGCCAACGTCCTGACTTTC	CASMDRQLPGANVLTF
-	TRBV5-8	TRBJ2-3	-	TGTGCCAGCAGCTTGGGGTTTTGGGAGAGCACAGATACGCAGTATTTT	CASSLGFWESTDTQYF
-	TRBV9	TRBJ2-1	-	TGTGCCAGCAGCGTAGTGTTAGGCGCCACTGAGCAGTTCTTC	CASSVVLGATEQFF
-	TRBV15	TRBJ2-3	-	TGTGCCACCAGCAGAGATCGAGCAGATACGCAGTATTTT	CATSRDRADTQYF
-	TRBV27	TRBJ2-5	-	TGTGCCAGCAGTTTCGGGGGCCTCCAAGAGACCCAGTACTTC	CASSFGGLQETQYF
TRBD1	TRBV4-2	TRBJ1-3	-	TGTGCCAGCAGCCAAGTCGGCAGGGGGGGCACCATATATTTT	CASSQVGRGGTIYF
-	TRBV5-8	TRBJ2-7	-	TGTGCCAGCAGCGACCGGGACACCCTCTCCTACGAGCAGTACTTC	CASSDRDTLSYEQYF
-	TRBV30	TRBJ2-1	-	TGTGCCTGGAGTGTAGCAGCGGACTTGGGGCGTGGGCAGTTCTTC	CAWSVAADLGRGQFF
TRBD1	TRBV7-9	TRBJ1-1	-	TGTGCCAGCAGCTCTCCGACAGGGATGAACACTGAAGCTTTCTTT	CASSSPTGMNTEAFF
-	TRBV28	TRBJ2-4	-	TGTGCCAGCAGTTTATTGCCGGGAGGGGGCCGGGGCATTCAGTACTTC	CASSLLPGGGRGIQYF